This passage covers 30 T cell receptor beta chains from one sample sequenced in a study of neurological immune-mediated disorders. Using its own MiXCR run on the 5' RACE reads, TCRdb lists one record per CDR3 protein. The repertoire holds more than 50,000 distinct CDR3 sequences, about an eighth seen once, with about 2% in the top ten. Sequenced: PBMCs. The source is a man in his 60s in good health.

In its sample, this clonotype was seen many times. The CDR3 DNA sequence: TGCGCCAGCAGCTTGGGGGACAGGGATGGCTACACCTTC. Encoded protein: CASSLGDRDGYTF. This chain links TRBV5-1 with TRBJ1-2; 9 bases map to TRBD1. J lost 6 bases, V lost 0 bases, and 0 bases had no gene match. This CDR3 is built from 13 residues. The germline gives CDR1 SGHRS, CDR2 YFSETQ. Using reference TRBV5-1 and TRBJ1-2 for the parts outside the CDR3, the full variable domain is KAGVTQTPRYLIKTRGQQVTLSCSPISGHRSVSWYQQTPGQGLQFLFEYFSETQRNKGNFPGRFSGRQFSNSRSEMNVSTLELGDSALYLCASSLGDRDGYTFGSGTRLTVV.

The sample holds many counts of this clonotype. J is TRBJ2-5 and V is TRBV7-9; D is ambiguous. V dropped 4 bases and J dropped 2 bases, with 5 bases sitting between them. The germline gives CDR1 SEHNR, CDR2 FQNEAQ (reference sequence). The CDR3 has 12 residues. The CDR3 DNA reads TGTGCCAGCAGCTCCAATCAAGAGACCCAGTACTTC. Protein: CASSSNQETQYF.

This clonotype has ten or more counts. The rearrangement joins TRBV12-3 or TRBV12-4 to TRBJ1-2; 7 nucleotides align to TRBD1. J gave up 4 bases and V 3 bases, and 2 bases lay outside the gene matches. The CDR3 loop spans 13 amino acids. The CDR3 DNA reads as TGTGCCAGCAGTTTGACAGGGCTCTATGGCTACACCTTC. It translates to CASSLTGLYGYTF.

This clonotype was seen many times. The genes are TRBV5-1 and TRBJ2-6; D possibly corresponds to TRBD1 (6 bases). V lost 7 bases, J lost 3 bases, and 14 bases lay in between. The CDR3 contains 15 residues. Germline V gene sequence: CDR1 SGHRS, CDR2 YFSETQ. The CDR3 sequence: CASQLRGYGANVLTF. The CDR3 nucleotides are TGCGCCAGCCAACTCAGGGGCTATGGGGCCAACGTCCTGACTTTC. The entire variable domain, with the rest obtained from reference TRBV5-1 and TRBJ2-6, is as follows: KAGVTQTPRYLIKTRGQQVTLSCSPISGHRSVSWYQQTPGQGLQFLFEYFSETQRNKGNFPGRFSGRQFSNSRSEMNVSTLELGDSALYLCASQLRGYGANVLTFGAGSRLTVL.

This clonotype was detected many times. The genes are TRBV7-2 and TRBJ2-1; 9 bases match TRBD1. Germline V gene data show CDR1 as SGHTA and CDR2 as FQGNSA. J was trimmed by 9 bases and V by 5 bases; bases with no gene match: 5. The CDR3 runs to 13 residues. The CDR3, as DNA: TGTGCCAGCAGCCGGGACAGGGAGGGTGAGCAGTTCTTC. It translates to CASSRDREGEQFF.

Many counts were recorded for this clonotype. This sequence joins TRBV9 and TRBJ2-5, with 7 bases that match TRBD1. This CDR3 contains 14 residues. Germline assignment: CDR1 SGDLS and CDR2 YYNGEE. Trimming removed 5 bases from V and 2 bases from J; junction bases left unmatched: 6. As DNA, the CDR3 is TGTGCCAGCAGTCCACAGGGGACACAAGAGACCCAGTACTTC. It specifies CASSPQGTQETQYF.

This clonotype has a count of ten or more. CDR3 nucleotides: TGCGCCAGCAGCTTGGATTCGGGTTCTCACAATGAGCAGTTCTTC. Protein product: CASSLDSGSHNEQFF. The chain carries TRBV5-1 and TRBJ2-1; no clear D gene. The germline gives CDR1 SGHRS, CDR2 YFSETQ. The V end lost 0 bases, the J end lost 5 bases, and 12 bases lay between the germline ends. This CDR3 is 15 amino acids long.

The chain has TRBV6-5 and TRBJ2-4, with TRBD1 identical over 7 bases. This CDR3 region has 14 residues. Trimming removed 6 bases from V and 7 bases from J; junction bases left unmatched: 9. Germline-derived CDR1 and CDR2 are MNHEY and SVGAGI. Here the CDR3 reads CASSLGQARNIQYF. DNA of the CDR3: TGTGCCAGCAGCCTTGGACAGGCCCGGAACATTCAGTACTTC.

This clonotype was counted many times. The V gene is TRBV20-1, the J gene TRBJ1-1; TRBD1 agrees at 10 bases. The CDR3 runs 15 residues. J was trimmed by 5 bases and V by 3 bases; bases with no gene match: 9. Germline CDR1 reads DFQATT; CDR2 reads SNEGSKA (reference sequence). The chain's CDR3 is CSASSLTGGRTEAFF. The CDR3 nucleotides read TGCAGTGCTAGCTCCCTGACAGGGGGCCGTACTGAAGCTTTCTTT.

Ten or more counts support this clonotype. The chain links TRBV5-1 to TRBJ2-1, with 8 nucleotides matching TRBD2. After removal of 0 bases from V and 3 bases from J, the junction contained 2 bases not matched to a gene. The CDR3 sequence is 15 residues long. Germline V gives CDR1 SGHRS, CDR2 YFSETQ. The CDR3 sequence is CASSLGSGGYNEQFF. DNA of the CDR3: TGCGCCAGCAGCTTGGGCAGCGGGGGCTACAATGAGCAGTTCTTC.

This clonotype was counted many times. The chain carries TRBV28 and TRBJ2-1, with 14 positions matching TRBD2. The CDR3 length is 16 residues. From germline, CDR1 is MDHEN and CDR2 SYDVKM. V gave up 2 bases and J gave up 4 bases; unmatched junction bases: 1. Here the CDR3 DNA reads TGTGCCAGCAGTTTAGGGACTAGCGGGGGATACAATGAGCAGTTCTTC. Protein product: CASSLGTSGGYNEQFF.

This clonotype appeared many times. The chain is built from TRBV6-5 and TRBJ2-3; D is possibly TRBD2 (6 bases). Trimming removed 0 bases at V and 2 bases at J, with 9 bases between. The germline V gene encodes CDR1 MNHEY and CDR2 SVGAGI. This CDR3 has 15 residues. CDR3 coding DNA: TGTGCCAGCAGTTACTCTAGCGGCTCCACAGATACGCAGTATTTT. Translation gives CASSYSSGSTDTQYF.

As regards this clonotype: A read error may explain this, as a much larger clone is one base away. The chain's CDR3 is CSASFFDRPPEQYF. CDR3 sequence (DNA): TGCAGTGCTAGTTTCTTCGACAGACCCCCGGAGCAGTACTTC. This chain links TRBV20-1 with TRBJ2-7, with D perhaps TRBD1 (5 bases). The germline CDR1 and CDR2 sequences are DFQATT and SNEGSKA (reference sequence). The V gene lost 3 bases and the J gene lost 7 bases, with 19 bases spanning the gap. The CDR3 is made up of 14 amino acids.

A word on this clonotype: A much larger clone differs by one base, so this may be a read error. The J gene is TRBJ1-2, the V gene TRBV6-5, with TRBD1 matching over 9 bases. Per germline, CDR1 MNHEY and CDR2 SVGAGI. CDR3 length: 14 residues. CDR3 in DNA: TGTGCCAGCACCCTGGGACAGGGACTCTATGGCTGCACCTTC. Protein sequence: CASTLGQGLYGCTF.

There are many counts of this clonotype. The rearrangement uses TRBV5-1 and TRBJ1-1, with 7 bases aligning to TRBD1. The CDR3 contains 16 residues. V lost 0 bases and J lost 1; bases outside the gene matches: 6. Germline CDR1 and CDR2: SGHRS and YFSETQ. CDR3 residues: CASSLVAPGGNTEAFF. The CDR3 coding sequence is TGCGCCAGCAGCTTGGTGGCCCCAGGGGGGAACACTGAAGCTTTCTTT.

This clonotype has at least ten counts. V gene TRBV10-3 combines with J gene TRBJ1-2, with 8 positions matching TRBD1. J gave up 4 bases and V 3 bases, and 4 bases lay outside the gene matches. The CDR3 extends over 14 amino acids. The germline CDR1 and CDR2 sequences are ENHRY and SYGVKD. Here the CDR3 reads CAISEGQGAYGYTF. The CDR3 DNA is TGTGCCATCAGTGAAGGACAGGGAGCCTATGGCTACACCTTC.

The chain carries TRBV28 and TRBJ1-2, with TRBD1 matching over 9 bases. Germline loops: CDR1 MDHEN, CDR2 SYDVKM. The CDR3 is 15 amino acids. Trimming removed 6 bases from V and 11 bases from J; junction bases left unmatched: 16. The CDR3 reads CASSYLGTGTYRYTF. DNA for the CDR3: TGTGCCAGCAGCTATCTCGGGACAGGGACCTATAGATACACCTTC.

Ten or more counts support this clonotype. The J gene is TRBJ2-6, the V gene TRBV14, with TRBD1 as a possible D gene (5 bases). Per the germline V gene, CDR1 is SGHDN and CDR2 is FVKESK. V was shortened by 1 base and J by 0 bases, with 7 bases between the two germline ends. The CDR3 totals 16 residues. The CDR3 DNA is TGTGCCAGCAGCCAAGGGGGCTACTCTGGGGCCAACGTCCTGACTTTC. This sequence encodes CASSQGGYSGANVLTF. Full variable domain (missing parts from reference TRBV14 and TRBJ2-6): EAGVTQFPSHSVIEKGQTVTLRCDPISGHDNLYWYRRVMGKEIKFLLHFVKESKQDESGMPNNRFLAERTGGTYSTLKVQPAELEDSGVYFCASSQGGYSGANVLTFGAGSRLTVL.

This clonotype was counted at least ten times. The genes are TRBV5-1 and TRBJ1-3; maybe TRBD1 (5 bases). Trimming cost V 1 base and J 0 bases, with 11 bases left between them. The CDR3 loop spans 16 amino acids. The germline CDR1 and CDR2 sequences are SGHRS and YFSETQ. The CDR3 protein is CASSLRDLSSGNTIYF. The CDR3 DNA sequence: TGCGCCAGCAGCTTGCGGGACCTATCCTCTGGAAACACCATATATTTT. Combining the CDR3 with reference TRBV5-1 and TRBJ1-3 gives the whole variable domain KAGVTQTPRYLIKTRGQQVTLSCSPISGHRSVSWYQQTPGQGLQFLFEYFSETQRNKGNFPGRFSGRQFSNSRSEMNVSTLELGDSALYLCASSLRDLSSGNTIYFGEGSWLTVV.

This clonotype was found many times. The rearrangement joins TRBV7-9 to TRBJ2-2; D uncertain. Trimming pared 7 bases from V and 7 bases from J, leaving 7 bases between. CDR1 and CDR2 (germline): SEHNR, FQNEAQ (reference sequence). The CDR3 totals 11 residues. The CDR3, as DNA: TGTGCCAGCAACCTTAACGGGGAGCTGTTTTTT. Residues: CASNLNGELFF.

This clonotype has ten or more counts. This chain links TRBV6-5 with TRBJ2-7, with TRBD1 matching over 7 bases. The germline V gene has CDR1 MNHEY and CDR2 SVGAGI. The V and J ends lost 0 bases and 2 bases, in that order; junction bases with no gene match: 7. CDR3 size: 16 residues. The CDR3 sequence is CASSYSRDSGTYEQYF. The CDR3 nucleotides are TGTGCCAGCAGTTACTCACGGGACAGCGGAACCTACGAGCAGTACTTC.

The sample holds many counts of this clonotype. The rearrangement joins TRBV6-5 to TRBJ1-1; D not resolved. V gave up 8 bases and J gave up 6 bases, with 13 bases separating them. This CDR3 region has 12 residues. Germline V gives CDR1 MNHEY, CDR2 SVGAGI. The CDR3 reads CASWLRAAEAFF. CDR3 in DNA: TGTGCCAGCTGGCTTCGGGCGGCTGAAGCTTTCTTT.

The table lists this clonotype with many counts. This chain links TRBV7-8 with TRBJ2-5; no clear D. Germline lookup yields CDR1 SGHVS and CDR2 FQNEAQ. V was clipped by 3 bases and J by 2 bases, with 4 bases between them. CDR3 size: 12 residues. The CDR3 reads CASSFLQETQYF. In DNA, the CDR3 is TGTGCCAGCAGCTTTCTACAAGAGACCCAGTACTTC.

This clonotype was counted ten times or more. The chain is built from TRBV3-1 and TRBJ1-2; D not resolved. This CDR3 is 13 amino acids long. From germline, CDR1 is LGHDT and CDR2 YNNKEL (reference sequence). V shed 4 bases and J shed 4 bases, with 10 bases lying between them. The CDR3 reads CASSRSVLYGYTF. For the CDR3, the DNA is TGTGCCAGCAGCCGCTCCGTGCTCTATGGCTACACCTTC.

This clonotype was counted ten times or more. This chain connects TRBV6-4 to TRBJ2-3, with 12 positions matching TRBD2. V dropped 2 bases and J dropped 5; count of bases not matched to a gene: 2. The CDR3 extends over 15 amino acids. The germline V gene encodes CDR1 MRHNA and CDR2 SNTAGT. This CDR3 reads CASSDTSGGLDTQYF. The DNA for the CDR3 is TGTGCCAGCAGTGACACTAGCGGGGGGCTAGATACGCAGTATTTT.

This clonotype occurred many times. This chain links TRBV20-1 with TRBJ2-6; D gene unclear. The CDR3 runs to 14 residues. V was cut by 1 base and J by 4 bases, with 8 bases left in between. Looked up from germline, CDR1 is DFQATT and CDR2 is SNEGSKA (reference sequence). CDR3 amino acids: CSARGRGGANVLTF. CDR3 DNA sequence: TGCAGTGCTAGAGGACGTGGAGGGGCCAACGTCCTGACTTTC.

This clonotype was observed at least ten times. This rearrangement joins TRBV5-1 to TRBJ2-1, with TRBD2 matching over 13 bases. Germline V gives CDR1 SGHRS, CDR2 YFSETQ. The CDR3 extends over 14 amino acids. The junction had 9 bases not matched to a gene; V was cut back by 6 bases and J by 12 bases. The CDR3 region is CASTLETSGGLQFF. DNA of the CDR3: TGCGCCAGCACCCTAGAGACTAGCGGGGGGCTGCAGTTCTTC.

This clonotype was observed a few times. V gene TRBV12-3 or TRBV12-4 combines with J gene TRBJ2-3; D is uncertain. CDR3 length: 14 residues. V was pared by 2 bases and J by 0 bases, with 6 bases between. The CDR3 here is CASSLMGSTDTQYF. In DNA form, the CDR3 reads TGTGCCAGCAGTTTAATGGGGAGCACAGATACGCAGTATTTT.

The sample holds many counts of this clonotype. The chain has TRBV12-3 or TRBV12-4 and TRBJ1-2, with D hard to call. The CDR3 length is 14 residues. V lost 4 bases and J 4 bases, leaving 13 bases between the germline ends. The CDR3 sequence: CASSSSLGGYGYTF. CDR3 sequence (DNA): TGTGCCAGCAGTTCGAGTTTGGGCGGCTATGGCTACACCTTC.

The V call is TRBV20-1, the J call TRBJ2-7; no reliable D call. Looked up from germline, CDR1 is DFQATT and CDR2 is SNEGSKA (reference sequence). The CDR3 runs to 12 residues. CDR3 residues: CSSKGRLYEQYF. In DNA, the CDR3 is TGCAGCAGTAAAGGGCGCCTCTACGAGCAGTACTTC.